This TCR beta chain comes out of a study of CXCR3-negative and CXCR3-positive naive CD8 T cells. Study details: The study obtained roughly 130 million TRB reads, about 1.5 +/- 0.3 million per library.

Carrying UMI labels, the TRB cDNA libraries were prepared through 5' RACE. Following a re-call of the 5' RACE reads, TCRdb has one entry per CDR3 protein and lacks DNA. The sample has some 48,000 distinct CDR3 sequences. Concerning this clonotype: Its cognate antigen is unknown.

The CDR3 contains 16 residues. General study findings and limits: Each naive subset displayed comparably high diversity, whereas memory CD8+ cells displayed much lower diversity. Higher TRB CDR3 hydrophobicity marked CXCR3-positive naive cells relative to CXCR3-negative naive cells. The TRBV-TRBJ usage of naive CXCR3-negative and CXCR3-positive cells was similar, but that of memory cells differed.

This clonotype was obtained from a human donor in good health. Some clones in this sample may be carry-over from other donors' samples. The sample taken for sequencing was naive CXCR3- CD8+ T cells from blood. Indicated subset: CD45RO-CCR7+CD27+CD95- naive CD8+ T cells lacking CXCR3 (TNR3-). The V and J genes are TRBV12-3 or TRBV12-4 and TRBJ1-3; lacking DNA, the TRBD1 call made by TCRdb goes unchecked. The CDR3 loop reads CASRGDLPSSGNTIYF.